Below are 16 T cell receptor beta chains sequenced from a single sample in a study of shared clonotypes between healthy human individuals. Produced via immunoSEQ multiplex PCR; TCRdb's table is partial and in-frame only. The profile shows 400,000 to 500,000 clones, about 80% of them singletons. The sequencing sample was made of PBMCs. Source of these receptors: a woman in her forties in good health. Some clones in this sample may be carry-over from other donors' samples.

The chain employs TRBV4-2 and TRBJ2-1; D may correspond to TRBD1 or TRBD2 (5 bases each). The V and J ends lost 3 bases and 12 bases respectively, with 15 bases between them. This CDR3 spans 13 amino acids. Germline CDR1 LGHNA, CDR2 YNFKEQ. The CDR3 DNA follows: TGTGCCAGCAGCCAGAGGGAAAGGGGTGGGCAGTTCTTC. Protein product: CASSQRERGGQFF.

This chain links TRBV4-1 with TRBJ2-3; D is ambiguous. Per the germline V gene, CDR1 is MGHRA and CDR2 is YSYEKL. V was cut by 4 bases and J by 2 bases, with 7 bases left in between. This CDR3 is built from 13 residues. The CDR3 region is CASSPPNTDTQYF. CDR3 coding DNA: TGCGCCAGCAGCCCCCCGAACACAGATACGCAGTATTTT.

This chain links TRBV5-1 with TRBJ1-1; D is unresolved. The CDR3 has 13 amino acids. Germline V gives CDR1 SGHRS, CDR2 YFSETQ. Between the trimmed V and J ends, which lost 4 bases and 1 base, there was a span of 8 bases. CDR3 bases: TGCGCCAGCAGCCAACAAGGGAACACTGAAGCTTTCTTT. Protein sequence: CASSQQGNTEAFF.

The V call is TRBV4-2, the J call TRBJ2-7; D is unclear. V lost 0 bases, J lost 3 bases, and 6 bases lay in between. There are 13 residues in the CDR3. Germline CDR1 reads LGHNA; CDR2 reads YNFKEQ. CDR3 nucleotides: TGTGCCAGCAGCCAAGATGCGGTCTACGAGCAGTACTTC. It is translated as CASSQDAVYEQYF.

This chain connects TRBV6-1 to TRBJ1-5; D unresolved. Germline CDR1 is MNHNS and CDR2 is SASEGT. The CDR3 length is 14 residues. Trimming pared 1 base from V and 5 bases from J, leaving 9 bases between. CDR3 nucleotide sequence: TGTGCCAGCAGTGAAGGGTCAGGTCATCAGCCCCAGCATTTT. The encoded protein is CASSEGSGHQPQHF.

This rearrangement joins TRBV6-1 to TRBJ2-7, with D unresolved. Per germline, CDR1 MNHNS and CDR2 SASEGT. The CDR3 has 14 residues. Trimming took 1 base from V and 3 from J, leaving 10 bases between them. The CDR3 sequence: CASSEDGSYYEQYF. DNA for the CDR3: TGTGCCAGCAGTGAAGACGGCAGCTACTACGAGCAGTACTTC.

Only a few counts were recorded for this clone. CDR3 amino acids: CASSPTSATYNEQFF. The CDR3 DNA follows: TGTGCCAGCTCACCCACTAGCGCGACTTACAATGAGCAGTTCTTC. V gene TRBV18 combines with J gene TRBJ2-1; 7 positions match TRBD2. This CDR3 contains 15 residues. Looked up from germline, CDR1 is KGHSH and CDR2 is LQKENI. Trimming cost V 3 bases and J 4 bases; bases outside gene matches: 6.

The genes are TRBV5-1 and TRBJ2-2; 11 nucleotides agree with TRBD2. This CDR3 contains 19 residues. Germline V gene lookup returns CDR1 SGHRS and CDR2 YFSETQ. The V segment lost 0 bases and the J segment 7 bases; nucleotides outside the gene matches: 14. The CDR3 loop is CASSLAGRALAGGIGELFF. CDR3 coding DNA: TGCGCCAGCAGCTTGGCCGGAAGGGCCCTAGCGGGAGGAATCGGGGAGCTGTTTTTT.

This clone has a single count. V and J are TRBV6-5 and TRBJ1-4; the D gene is possibly TRBD1 (6 bases). The CDR3 extends over 14 amino acids. Germline V gene data show CDR1 as MNHEY and CDR2 as SVGAGI. V was cut by 6 bases and J by 3 bases, with 11 bases left in between. Here the CDR3 reads CASSSGAANEKLFF. The DNA of the CDR3 is TGTGCCAGCAGCTCGGGGGCGGCTAATGAAAAACTGTTTTTT.

The V and J genes are TRBV10-1 and TRBJ2-2; TRBD1 agrees at 7 bases. V lost 2 bases and J lost 8; bases outside the gene matches: 5. This CDR3 is 14 amino acids long. In germline, CDR1 is WNHNN, CDR2 SYGVQD (reference sequence). CDR3 region: CASSEGDSRGELFF. Written as DNA, the CDR3 is TGCGCCAGCAGTGAGGGGGACAGCCGAGGGGAGCTGTTTTTT.

The V gene is TRBV19, the J gene TRBJ2-4; TRBD2 agrees at 11 bases. V trimming: 6 bases; J trimming: 5 bases; junction bases outside the gene matches: 15. There are 18 residues in the CDR3. Germline CDR1 and CDR2: LNHDA and SQIVND (reference sequence). CDR3 DNA sequence: TGTGCCAGTAGCCGCACGATAGCGGGAGGGCCCTCCCAAAACATTCAGTACTTC. The encoded protein is CASSRTIAGGPSQNIQYF. Full variable domain (missing parts from reference TRBV19 and TRBJ2-4): DGGITQSPKYLFRKEGQNVTLSCEQNLNHDAMYWYRQDPGQGLRLIYYSQIVNDFQKGDIAEGYSVSREKKESFPLTVTSAQKNPTAFYLCASSRTIAGGPSQNIQYFGAGTRLSVL.

The rearrangement links TRBV2 to TRBJ1-2, with 9 nucleotides matching TRBD1. Germline V gene lookup returns CDR1 SNHLY and CDR2 FYNNEI. V lost 5 bases, J lost 5 bases, and 6 bases stayed unmatched. This CDR3 is built from 14 residues. Here the CDR3 DNA reads TGTGCCAGCAGTTGGGACAGGGAGGCGTATGGCTACACCTTC. Encoded protein: CASSWDREAYGYTF.

Remarks on this clone: Since a much larger clone is just one base distant, this may be a read error. The identical CDR3 is also encoded by other nucleotide sequences in the sample. This rearrangement joins TRBV7-2 to TRBJ1-1, with TRBD1 matching 7 bases. This CDR3 contains 13 residues. Germline CDR1 SGHTA, CDR2 FQGNSA. After removal of 5 bases from V and 6 bases from J, the junction contained 6 bases not matched to a gene. CDR3: CASSPGGVAEAFF. In DNA form, the CDR3 reads TGTGCCAGCAGCCCAGGGGGAGTTGCTGAAGCTTTCTTT.

The chain carries TRBV19 and TRBJ1-1, with 7 bases lining up with TRBD1. The V and J ends lost 3 bases and 8 bases, in that order; junction bases with no gene match: 6. Germline-derived CDR1 and CDR2 are LNHDA and SQIVND (reference sequence). CDR3 length: 13 residues. The CDR3 DNA is TGTGCCAGTAGTATTCGGAGGGACAGCGAAGCTTTCTTT. Its protein product is CASSIRRDSEAFF.

The chain uses TRBV7-2 and TRBJ2-5; D gene unclear. The J call may not be correct, given that the DNA end is closer to TRBJ2-7. From germline, CDR1 is SGHTA and CDR2 FQGNSA. This CDR3 is built from 14 residues. CDR3 bases: TGTGCCAGCAGCACCTCGGCGGCGATCAACGAGCAGTACTTC. Protein sequence: CASSTSAAINEQYF.

This clone was seen once. The chain combines TRBV19 with TRBJ2-5; possibly TRBD1 for D (6 bases). Per germline, CDR1 LNHDA and CDR2 SQIVND (reference sequence). The V end was cut by 6 bases, the J end by 4 bases, with 12 bases between. The CDR3 totals 13 residues. CDR3 DNA: TGTGCCAGTAGCTTGGACAGAAGAGAGACCCAGTACTTC. As protein: CASSLDRRETQYF.